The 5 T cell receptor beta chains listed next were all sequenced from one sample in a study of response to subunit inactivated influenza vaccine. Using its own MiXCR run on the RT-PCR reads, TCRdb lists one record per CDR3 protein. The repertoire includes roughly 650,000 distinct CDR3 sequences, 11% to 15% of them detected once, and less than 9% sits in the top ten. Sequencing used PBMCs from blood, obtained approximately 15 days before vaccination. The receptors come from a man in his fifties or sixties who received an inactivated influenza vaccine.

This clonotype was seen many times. CDR3 residues: CASSPRGLAVETQYF. The DNA of the CDR3 is TGTGCCAGCAGCCCCAGAGGACTAGCGGTAGAGACCCAGTACTTC. The genes are TRBV9 and TRBJ2-5; 10 bases fit TRBD2. Trimming cost V 4 bases and J 4 bases; bases outside gene matches: 7. Germline CDR1 and CDR2: SGDLS and YYNGEE. CDR3 length equals 15 residues. Together with reference TRBV9 and TRBJ2-5, the CDR3 gives the full variable domain: DSGVTQTPKHLITATGQRVTLRCSPRSGDLSVYWYQQSLDQGLQFLIQYYNGEERAKGNILERFSAQQFPDLHSELNLSSLELGDSALYFCASSPRGLAVETQYFGPGTRLLVL.

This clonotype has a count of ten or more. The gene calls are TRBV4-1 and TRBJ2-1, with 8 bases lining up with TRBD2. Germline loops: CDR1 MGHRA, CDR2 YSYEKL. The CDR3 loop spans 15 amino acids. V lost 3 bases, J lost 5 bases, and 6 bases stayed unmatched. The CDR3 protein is CASSHDGGAHNEQFF. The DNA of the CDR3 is TGCGCCAGCAGCCATGACGGGGGGGCCCACAATGAGCAGTTCTTC.

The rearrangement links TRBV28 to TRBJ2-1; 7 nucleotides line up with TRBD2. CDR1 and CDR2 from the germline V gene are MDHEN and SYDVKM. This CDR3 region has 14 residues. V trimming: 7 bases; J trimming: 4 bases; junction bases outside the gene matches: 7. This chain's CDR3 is CASKDGRTYNEQFF. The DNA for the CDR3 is TGTGCCAGCAAAGACGGGAGGACTTACAATGAGCAGTTCTTC.

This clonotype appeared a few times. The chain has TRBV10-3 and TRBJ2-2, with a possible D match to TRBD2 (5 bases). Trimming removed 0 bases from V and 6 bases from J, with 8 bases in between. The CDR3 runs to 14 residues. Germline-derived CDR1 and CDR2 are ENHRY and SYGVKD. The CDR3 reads CAISESGSAGELFF. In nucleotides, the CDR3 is TGTGCCATCAGTGAGTCAGGGAGCGCCGGGGAGCTGTTTTTT.

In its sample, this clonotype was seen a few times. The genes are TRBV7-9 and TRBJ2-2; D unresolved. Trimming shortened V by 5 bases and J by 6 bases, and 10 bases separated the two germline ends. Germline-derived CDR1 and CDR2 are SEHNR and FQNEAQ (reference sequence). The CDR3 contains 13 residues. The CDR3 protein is CASSAPGSGELFF. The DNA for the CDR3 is TGTGCCAGCAGCGCCCCCGGTTCCGGGGAGCTGTTTTTT.